This TCR beta chain was recovered during a study of blood T cell repertoires in COVID-19. Study overall: Italy, Spain and the United States were the sources of the convalescent and acute COVID-19 samples. In each case, the material was cDNA or gDNA derived from T cells, B-cell-depleted T cells, or PBMCs.

This CDR3 comprises 15 residues. Trimming removed 6 bases from V and 4 bases from J; junction bases left unmatched: 8. In germline, CDR1 is WSHSY, CDR2 SAAADI. In the authors' workflow: Amplification of reference gene primers was used by the study to estimate nucleated cell counts. Repertoires were generated with immunoSEQ multiplex PCR, while TCRdb's copy carries only in-frame clones and drops some. V, J and clone size are those of that table, while D and trimming were read from the DNA. The data contain 200,000 or so clones, around 90% of them singletons. This sequence was found in a man aged 65 to 85 with acute or convalescent COVID-19. The chain links TRBV10-2 to TRBJ2-7, with 11 positions matching TRBD2. Sample: peripheral blood. As DNA, the CDR3 is TGCGCCAGCAGAAATATAGCGGGAGGGAGGTACGAGCAGTACTTC. This encodes CASRNIAGGRYEQYF.